This T cell receptor (beta chain) was obtained from a study of blood T cell repertoires in COVID-19. V lost 4 bases, J lost 2 bases, and 18 bases stayed unmatched. CDR1 and CDR2 (germline): MGHRA, YSYEKL. The CDR3 loop spans 20 amino acids. Measured with immunoSEQ multiplex PCR; TCRdb has only the in-frame clones, and not every one. The sample yields 300,000 to 350,000 clones, 80% to 90% seen once. Input material: peripheral blood. The receptor was derived from a man between 25 and 39 years old with COVID-19, enrolled during active disease. This chain links TRBV4-1 with TRBJ2-4; 9 bases agree with TRBD2. CDR3 DNA: TGCGCCAGCAGCCGTCAAGCGGGAATAGGGGCTAGCGGGACCAAAAACATTCAGTACTTC. Amino acids: CASSRQAGIGASGTKNIQYF.